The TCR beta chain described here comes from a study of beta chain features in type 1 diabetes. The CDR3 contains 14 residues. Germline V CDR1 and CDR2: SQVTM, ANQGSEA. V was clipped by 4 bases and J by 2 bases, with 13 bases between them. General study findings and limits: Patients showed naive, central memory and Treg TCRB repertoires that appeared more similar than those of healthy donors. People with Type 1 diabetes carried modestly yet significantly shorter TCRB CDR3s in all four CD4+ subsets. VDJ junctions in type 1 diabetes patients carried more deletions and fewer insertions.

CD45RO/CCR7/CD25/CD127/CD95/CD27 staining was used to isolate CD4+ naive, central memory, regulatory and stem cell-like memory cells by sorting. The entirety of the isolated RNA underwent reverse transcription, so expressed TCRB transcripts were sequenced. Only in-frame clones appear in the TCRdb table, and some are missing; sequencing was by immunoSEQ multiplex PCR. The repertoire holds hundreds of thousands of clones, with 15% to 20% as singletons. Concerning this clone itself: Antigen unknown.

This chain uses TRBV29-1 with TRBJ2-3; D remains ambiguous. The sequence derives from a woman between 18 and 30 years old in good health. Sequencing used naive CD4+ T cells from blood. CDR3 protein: CSVGGRPTTDTQYF. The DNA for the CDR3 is TGCAGCGTTGGTGGCCGTCCCACCACAGATACGCAGTATTTT.